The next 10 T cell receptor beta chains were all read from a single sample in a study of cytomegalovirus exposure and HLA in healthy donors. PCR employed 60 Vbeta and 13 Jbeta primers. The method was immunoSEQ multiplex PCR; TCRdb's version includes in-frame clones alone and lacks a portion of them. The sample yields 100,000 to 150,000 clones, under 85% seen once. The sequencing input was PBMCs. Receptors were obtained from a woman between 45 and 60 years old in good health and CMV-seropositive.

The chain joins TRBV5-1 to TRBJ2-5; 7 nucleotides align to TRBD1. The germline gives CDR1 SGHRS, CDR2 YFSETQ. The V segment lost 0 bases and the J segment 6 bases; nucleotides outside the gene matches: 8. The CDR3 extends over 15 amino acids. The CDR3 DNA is TGCGCCAGCAGCTTGGCCCAGGGACAGCTAAAGACCCAGTACTTC. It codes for CASSLAQGQLKTQYF.

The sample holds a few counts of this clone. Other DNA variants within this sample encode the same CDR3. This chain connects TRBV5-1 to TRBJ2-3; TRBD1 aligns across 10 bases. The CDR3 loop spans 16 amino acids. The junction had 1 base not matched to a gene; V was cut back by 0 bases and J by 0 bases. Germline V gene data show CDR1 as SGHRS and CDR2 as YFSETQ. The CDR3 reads CASSLAGQGSTDTQYF. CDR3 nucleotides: TGCGCCAGCAGCTTGGCGGGACAGGGGAGCACAGATACGCAGTATTTT.

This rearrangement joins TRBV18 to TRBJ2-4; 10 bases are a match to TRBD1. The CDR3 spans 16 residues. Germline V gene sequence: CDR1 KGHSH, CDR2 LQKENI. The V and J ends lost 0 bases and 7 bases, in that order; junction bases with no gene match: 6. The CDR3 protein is CASSPPGQGYGNIQYF. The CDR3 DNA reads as TGTGCCAGCTCACCACCGGGACAGGGGTATGGGAACATTCAGTACTTC. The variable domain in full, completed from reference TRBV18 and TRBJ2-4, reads NAGVMQNPRHLVRRRGQEARLRCSPMKGHSHVYWYRQLPEEGLKFMVYLQKENIIDESGMPKERFSAEFPKEGPSILRIQQVVRGDSAAYFCASSPPGQGYGNIQYFGAGTRLSVL.

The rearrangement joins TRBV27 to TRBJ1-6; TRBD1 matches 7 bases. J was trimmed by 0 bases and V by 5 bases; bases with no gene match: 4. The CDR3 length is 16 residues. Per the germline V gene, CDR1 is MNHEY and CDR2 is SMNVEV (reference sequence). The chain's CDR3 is CASSTGVSSYNSPLHF. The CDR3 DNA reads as TGTGCCAGCAGTACAGGGGTTAGCTCCTATAATTCACCCCTCCACTTT.

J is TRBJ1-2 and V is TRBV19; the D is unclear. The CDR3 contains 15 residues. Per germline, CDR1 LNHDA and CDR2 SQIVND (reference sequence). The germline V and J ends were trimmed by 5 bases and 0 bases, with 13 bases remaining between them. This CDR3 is CASSRRAVANYGYTF. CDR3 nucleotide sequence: TGTGCCAGTAGTCGGAGGGCAGTCGCTAACTATGGCTACACCTTC.

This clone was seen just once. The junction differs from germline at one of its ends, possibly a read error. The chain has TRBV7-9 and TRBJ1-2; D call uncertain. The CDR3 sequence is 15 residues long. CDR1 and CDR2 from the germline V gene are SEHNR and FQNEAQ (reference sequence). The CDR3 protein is CSSSSPVVRVYGYTF. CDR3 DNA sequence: TGTTCCAGCAGCTCCCCTGTTGTGAGAGTCTATGGCTACACCTTC.

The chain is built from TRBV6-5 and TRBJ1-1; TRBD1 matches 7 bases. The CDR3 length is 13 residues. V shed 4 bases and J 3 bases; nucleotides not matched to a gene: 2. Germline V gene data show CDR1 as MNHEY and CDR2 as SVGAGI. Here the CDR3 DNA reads TGTGCCAGCAGTTCGGACAGGTACACTGAAGCTTTCTTT. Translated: CASSSDRYTEAFF.

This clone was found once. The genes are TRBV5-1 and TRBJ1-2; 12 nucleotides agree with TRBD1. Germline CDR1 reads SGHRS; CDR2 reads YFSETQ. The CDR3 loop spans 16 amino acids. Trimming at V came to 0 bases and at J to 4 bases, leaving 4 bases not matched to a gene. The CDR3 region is CASSLVGTGGIYGYTF. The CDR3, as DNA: TGCGCCAGCAGCTTGGTCGGGACAGGGGGCATCTATGGCTACACCTTC. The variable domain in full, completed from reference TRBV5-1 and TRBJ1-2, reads KAGVTQTPRYLIKTRGQQVTLSCSPISGHRSVSWYQQTPGQGLQFLFEYFSETQRNKGNFPGRFSGRQFSNSRSEMNVSTLELGDSALYLCASSLVGTGGIYGYTFGSGTRLTVV.

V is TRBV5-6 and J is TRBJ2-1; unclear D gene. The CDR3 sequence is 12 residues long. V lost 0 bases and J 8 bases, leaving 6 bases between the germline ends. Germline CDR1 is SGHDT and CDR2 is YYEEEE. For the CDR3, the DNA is TGTGCCAGCAGCTTGGGGCAGTATGAGCAGTTCTTC. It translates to CASSLGQYEQFF. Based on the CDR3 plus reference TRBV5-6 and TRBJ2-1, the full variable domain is DAGVTQSPTHLIKTRGQQVTLRCSPKSGHDTVSWYQQALGQGPQFIFQYYEEEERQRGNFPDRFSGHQFPNYSSELNVNALLLGDSALYLCASSLGQYEQFFGPGTRLTVL.

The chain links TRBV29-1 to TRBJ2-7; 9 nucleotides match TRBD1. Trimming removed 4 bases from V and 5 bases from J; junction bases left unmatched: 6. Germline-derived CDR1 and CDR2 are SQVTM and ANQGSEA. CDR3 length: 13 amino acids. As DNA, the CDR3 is TGCAGCGTTGGGTGGGACAGGGCTCACGAGCAGTACTTC. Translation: CSVGWDRAHEQYF.